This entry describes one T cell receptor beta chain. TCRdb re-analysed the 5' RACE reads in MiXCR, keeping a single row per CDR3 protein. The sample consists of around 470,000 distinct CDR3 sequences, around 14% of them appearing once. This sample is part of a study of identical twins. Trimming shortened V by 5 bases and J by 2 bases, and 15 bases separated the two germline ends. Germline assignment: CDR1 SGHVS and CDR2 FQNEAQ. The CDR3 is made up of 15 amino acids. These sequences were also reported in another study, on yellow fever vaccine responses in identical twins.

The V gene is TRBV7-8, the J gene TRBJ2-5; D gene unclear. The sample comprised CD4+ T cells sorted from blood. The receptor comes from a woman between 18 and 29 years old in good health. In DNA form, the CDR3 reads TGTGCCAGCAGCCCACGAGGTAGCCGGCAAGAGACCCAGTACTTC. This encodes CASSPRGSRQETQYF.